The 19 T cell receptor beta chains listed next were all sequenced from one sample in a study of cytomegalovirus exposure and HLA in healthy donors. PCR used 60 Vbeta primers and 13 Jbeta primers. Repertoires were generated with immunoSEQ multiplex PCR, while TCRdb's copy carries only in-frame clones and drops some. The sample carries 100,000 to 150,000 clones, about 80% recorded once. The sequenced material came from PBMCs. Source of these receptors: a man aged 30 to 39 in good health and CMV-seropositive.

This chain joins TRBV4-1 and TRBJ1-1; 8 bases map to TRBD1. The germline CDR1 and CDR2 sequences are MGHRA and YSYEKL. The V gene end was trimmed by 7 bases and the J gene end by 0 bases; junction bases not matched to a gene: 4. The CDR3 has 14 amino acids. The chain's CDR3 is CASTRTGMNTEAFF. DNA for the CDR3: TGCGCCAGCACACGGACAGGGATGAACACTGAAGCTTTCTTT.

In the case of this clone: Germline and junction disagree at one end, which may indicate a read error. The genes are TRBV13 and TRBJ1-2, with a tentative D call TRBD1 (5 bases). There are 14 residues in the CDR3. CDR1 and CDR2 (germline): PRHDT, FYEKMQ (reference sequence). CDR3 coding DNA: TGTGCCAGCAGCTTAGGCTCAGGGTTCCGACCATCGGCCTTC. Its translation is CASSLGSGFRPSAF.

This clone was seen once. The rearrangement uses TRBV5-4 and TRBJ2-3; 7 bases align to TRBD2. Germline loops: CDR1 SGHNT, CDR2 YYREEE (reference sequence). Trimming removed 4 bases from V and 3 bases from J; junction bases left unmatched: 8. The CDR3 covers 15 residues. CDR3 coding DNA: TGTGCCAGCAGCCACCTCGGGGGAGGGACAGATACGCAGTATTTT. Protein sequence: CASSHLGGGTDTQYF. The full variable domain, with the rest looked up from reference TRBV5-4 and TRBJ2-3, is ETGVTQSPTHLIKTRGQQVTLRCSSQSGHNTVSWYQQALGQGPQFIFQYYREEENGRGNFPPRFSGLQFPNYSSELNVNALELDDSALYLCASSHLGGGTDTQYFGPGTRLTVL.

The chain combines TRBV5-1 with TRBJ1-2; 9 bases line up with TRBD1. With V trimmed by 3 bases and J by 4 bases, 7 bases remained unmatched. Germline V CDR1 and CDR2: SGHRS, YFSETQ. This CDR3 spans 15 amino acids. In DNA, the CDR3 is TGCGCCAGCAGCTCAGGGACAGGGCCGACCTATGGCTACACCTTC. It encodes CASSSGTGPTYGYTF. The complete variable domain, with remaining parts taken from reference TRBV5-1 and TRBJ1-2, reads KAGVTQTPRYLIKTRGQQVTLSCSPISGHRSVSWYQQTPGQGLQFLFEYFSETQRNKGNFPGRFSGRQFSNSRSEMNVSTLELGDSALYLCASSSGTGPTYGYTFGSGTRLTVV.

This chain uses TRBV2 with TRBJ2-1, with a weak D call TRBD1 (6 bases). Looked up from germline, CDR1 is SNHLY and CDR2 is FYNNEI. The CDR3 is 14 amino acids. V dropped 3 bases and J dropped 15 bases, with 21 bases sitting between them. The CDR3 is CASSDGLGAGMLFF. CDR3 DNA: TGTGCCAGCAGTGATGGGCTGGGGGCAGGTATGCTGTTCTTC.

The chain recombines TRBV9 with TRBJ2-2; TRBD2 might be the D (6 bases). CDR3 length: 16 amino acids. The ends were cut back, 4 bases at V and 0 bases at J, with 13 bases in the middle. Germline CDR1 and CDR2: SGDLS and YYNGEE. The CDR3 coding sequence is TGTGCCAGCAGCCCCCGCGGGGACGCGAACACCGGGGAGCTGTTTTTT. Its protein is CASSPRGDANTGELFF.

The chain uses TRBV6-1 and TRBJ1-2, with D possibly being TRBD1 (5 bases). CDR3 length equals 13 residues. Germline CDR1 MNHNS, CDR2 SASEGT. V lost 7 bases and J 5 bases, leaving 14 bases between the germline ends. CDR3 sequence: CASTEWGAYGYTF. Written as DNA, the CDR3 is TGTGCCAGCACAGAATGGGGCGCGTATGGCTACACCTTC.

Sample share makes this clone medium-sized. This chain uses TRBV5-5 with TRBJ1-6; possibly TRBD1 for D (6 bases). The V gene's germline CDR1 is SGHKS and CDR2 YYEKEE (reference sequence). The CDR3 is 15 residues long. With 3 bases removed from V and 6 bases from J, the gap between germline ends came to 13 bases. The CDR3 nucleotides are TGTGCCAGCAGCTCGCGGACAGTTAGTAATTCACCCCTCCACTTT. Its protein is CASSSRTVSNSPLHF.

The chain has TRBV12-5 and TRBJ2-5; 9 bases are shared with TRBD1. The ends lost 5 bases at V and 5 bases at J; junction bases unmatched: 6. Germline V CDR1 and CDR2: LGHNT, FRNRAP. The CDR3 runs 14 residues. The chain's CDR3 is CASGPGTGRETQYF. The CDR3 DNA reads as TGTGCTAGTGGTCCCGGGACAGGGAGGGAGACCCAGTACTTC. The full variable domain, in which reference TRBV12-5 and TRBJ2-5 provide the parts outside the CDR3, is DARVTQTPRHKVTEMGQEVTMRCQPILGHNTVFWYRQTMMQGLELLAYFRNRAPLDDSGMPKDRFSAEMPDATLATLKIQPSEPRDSAVYFCASGPGTGRETQYFGPGTRLLVL.

The rearrangement uses TRBV11-3 and TRBJ2-3; 8 bases match TRBD1. Germline CDR1 reads SGHNT; CDR2 reads YENEEA. This CDR3 is built from 17 residues. With 1 base clipped from V and 2 bases from J, the junction kept 8 bases outside the gene matches. The chain's CDR3 is CASSLGQTGALTDTQYF. The CDR3 DNA is TGTGCCAGCAGCTTAGGTCAGACAGGGGCACTCACAGATACGCAGTATTTT.

The chain combines TRBV10-3 with TRBJ2-3, with a tentative D call TRBD2 (6 bases). V lost 6 bases, J lost 6 bases, and 16 bases lay in between. The length of the CDR3 is 14 residues. Germline CDR1 and CDR2: ENHRY and SYGVKD. Here the CDR3 reads CAIRDYLQEDTQYF. The CDR3 nucleotides read TGTGCCATCAGGGACTATTTACAGGAGGATACGCAGTATTTT.

The CDR3 DNA sequence: TGTGCCAGCAGCCCAACGGAGATAGCGGGGGGGCAGACAGATACGCAGTATTTT. It translates to CASSPTEIAGGQTDTQYF. The chain uses TRBV4-2 and TRBJ2-3; 11 bases are shared with TRBD2. The CDR3 length is 18 residues. With V trimmed by 4 bases and J by 3 bases, 12 bases remained unmatched. Germline CDR1 reads LGHNA; CDR2 reads YNFKEQ.

This clone was observed once. The chain carries TRBV2 and TRBJ1-1; TRBD1 matches 10 bases. CDR1 and CDR2 (germline): SNHLY, FYNNEI. The CDR3 totals 12 residues. After removal of 7 bases from V and 11 bases from J, the junction contained 7 bases not matched to a gene. CDR3 nucleotides: TGTGCCAGCACCCCTGACAGGGGGCATGCTTTCTTT. This sequence encodes CASTPDRGHAFF.

The chain uses TRBV6-6 and TRBJ1-2, with 11 nucleotides matching TRBD1. J gave up 5 bases and V 8 bases, and 13 bases lay outside the gene matches. Germline lookup yields CDR1 MNHNY and CDR2 SVGAGI (reference sequence). This CDR3 comprises 16 residues. CDR3: CASDGGQGVNPYGYTF. As DNA, the CDR3 is TGTGCCAGCGACGGGGGACAGGGGGTGAATCCATATGGCTACACCTTC.

The CDR3 DNA reads TGTGCCAGCAGCGGGAGCGGGACTGGGGGAGCCGGGGAGCTGTTTTTT. It encodes CASSGSGTGGAGELFF. The chain has TRBV7-9 and TRBJ2-2, with 7 bases lining up with TRBD2. CDR1 SEHNR and CDR2 FQNEAQ come from the germline V gene (reference sequence). This CDR3 is 16 amino acids long. Unmatched junction bases numbered 12, after V lost 5 bases and J lost 6 bases.

The chain links TRBV7-5 to TRBJ1-5. TRBV7-5 is recorded as a pseudogene. The CDR3 has 17 residues. The CDR3: CARSLEIGGPRNQPQHF. The CDR3 bases are TGTGCCAGAAGCTTAGAGATAGGAGGACCTCGCAATCAGCCCCAGCATTTT.

The genes are TRBV4-1 and TRBJ2-3; 7 nucleotides match TRBD1. Unmatched junction bases numbered 8, after V lost 1 base and J lost 1 base. CDR3 size: 17 residues. CDR1 MGHRA and CDR2 YSYEKL come from the germline V gene. In nucleotides, the CDR3 is TGCGCCAGCAGCCAAGGCAGTACAGGGGCGGGCACAGATACGCAGTATTTT. This gives the protein CASSQGSTGAGTDTQYF.

The J gene is TRBJ1-2, the V gene TRBV28; 7 bases align to TRBD1. V dropped 6 bases and J dropped 6; count of bases not matched to a gene: 7. Germline lookup yields CDR1 MDHEN and CDR2 SYDVKM. This CDR3 contains 13 residues. The CDR3 coding sequence is TGTGCCAGCAGCAAACAGGGGCCGGATGGCTACACCTTC. Protein: CASSKQGPDGYTF.

The chain joins TRBV29-1 to TRBJ2-5, with D possibly being TRBD2 (5 bases). This CDR3 region has 13 residues. CDR1 and CDR2 (germline): SQVTM, ANQGSEA. V lost 7 bases and J lost 5, with 17 bases in between. Written as DNA, the CDR3 is TGCAGCGGCGCGGCTGGAGGCGGGGAGACCCAGTACTTC. Amino acids: CSGAAGGGETQYF. The variable domain in full, with the rest retrieved from reference TRBV29-1 and TRBJ2-5, is SAVISQKPSRDICQRGTSLTIQCQVDSQVTMMFWYRQQPGQSLTLIATANQGSEATYESGFVIDKFPISRPNLTFSTLTVSNMSPEDSSIYLCSGAAGGGETQYFGPGTRLLVL.